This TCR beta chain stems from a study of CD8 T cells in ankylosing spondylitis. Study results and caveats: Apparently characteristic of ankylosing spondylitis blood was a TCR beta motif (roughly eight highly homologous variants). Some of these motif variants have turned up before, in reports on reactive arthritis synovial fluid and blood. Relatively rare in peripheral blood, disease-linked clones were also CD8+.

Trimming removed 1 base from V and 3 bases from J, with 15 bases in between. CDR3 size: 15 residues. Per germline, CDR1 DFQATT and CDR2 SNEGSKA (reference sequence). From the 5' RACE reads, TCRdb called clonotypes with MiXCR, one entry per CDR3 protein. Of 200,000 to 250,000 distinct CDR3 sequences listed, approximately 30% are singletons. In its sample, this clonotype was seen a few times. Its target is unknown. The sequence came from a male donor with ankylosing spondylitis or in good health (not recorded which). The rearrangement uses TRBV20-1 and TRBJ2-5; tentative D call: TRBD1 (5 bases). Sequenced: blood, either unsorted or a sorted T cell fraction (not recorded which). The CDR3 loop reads CSARVFAGMEETQYF. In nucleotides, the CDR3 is TGCAGTGCTAGAGTCTTTGCAGGGATGGAAGAGACCCAGTACTTC.